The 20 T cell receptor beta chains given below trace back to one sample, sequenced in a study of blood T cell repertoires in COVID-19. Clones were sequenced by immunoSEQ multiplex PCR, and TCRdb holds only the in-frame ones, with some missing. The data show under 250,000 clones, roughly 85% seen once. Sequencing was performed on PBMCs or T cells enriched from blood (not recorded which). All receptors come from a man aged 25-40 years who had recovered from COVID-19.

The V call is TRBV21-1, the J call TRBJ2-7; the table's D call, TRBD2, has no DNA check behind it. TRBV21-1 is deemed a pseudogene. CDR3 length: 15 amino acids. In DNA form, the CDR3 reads TGTGCCCGAAAAAGTCGGGAAAGACCTCTTTGCGAGCAGTACTTC. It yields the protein CARKSRERPLCEQYF.

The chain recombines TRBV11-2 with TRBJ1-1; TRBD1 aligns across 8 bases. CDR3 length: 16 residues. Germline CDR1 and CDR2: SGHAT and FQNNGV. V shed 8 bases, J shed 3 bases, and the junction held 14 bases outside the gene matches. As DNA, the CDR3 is TGTGCCAGCCGTACCCCAGGGGGCACGTACGACACTGAAGCTTTCTTT. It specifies CASRTPGGTYDTEAFF.

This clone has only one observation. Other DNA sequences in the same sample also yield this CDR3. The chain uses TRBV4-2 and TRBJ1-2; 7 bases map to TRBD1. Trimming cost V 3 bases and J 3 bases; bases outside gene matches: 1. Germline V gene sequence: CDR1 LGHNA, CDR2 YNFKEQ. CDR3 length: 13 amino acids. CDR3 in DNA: TGTGCCAGCAGCCAGGGGACAGACTATGGCTACACCTTC. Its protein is CASSQGTDYGYTF.

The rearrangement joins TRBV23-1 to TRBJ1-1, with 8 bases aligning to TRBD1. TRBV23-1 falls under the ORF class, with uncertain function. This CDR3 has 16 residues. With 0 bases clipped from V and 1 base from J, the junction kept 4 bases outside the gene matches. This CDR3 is CASSQSQGARNTEAFF. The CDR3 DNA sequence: TGCGCCAGCAGTCAATCTCAGGGGGCGCGGAACACTGAAGCTTTCTTT.

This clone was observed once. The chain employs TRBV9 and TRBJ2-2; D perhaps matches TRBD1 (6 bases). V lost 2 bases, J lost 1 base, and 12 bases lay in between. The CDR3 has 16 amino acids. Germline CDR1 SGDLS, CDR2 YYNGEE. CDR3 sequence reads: CASSVLGHLNTGELFF. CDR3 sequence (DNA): TGTGCCAGCAGCGTTTTGGGACACCTGAACACCGGGGAGCTGTTTTTT.

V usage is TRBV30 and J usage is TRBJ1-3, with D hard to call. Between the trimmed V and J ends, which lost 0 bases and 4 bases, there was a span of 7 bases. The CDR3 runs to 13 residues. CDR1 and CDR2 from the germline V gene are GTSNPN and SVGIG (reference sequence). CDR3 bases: TGTGCCTGGAGTGTAAATTCGGGAAACACCATATATTTT. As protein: CAWSVNSGNTIYF.

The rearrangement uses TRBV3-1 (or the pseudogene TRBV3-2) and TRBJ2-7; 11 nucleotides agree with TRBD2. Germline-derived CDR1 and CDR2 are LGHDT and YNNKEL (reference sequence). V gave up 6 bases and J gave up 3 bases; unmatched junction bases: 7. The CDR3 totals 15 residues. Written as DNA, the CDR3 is TGTGCCAGCAGTCCTCTAGCGGGAGGTGGCTACGAGCAGTACTTC. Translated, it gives CASSPLAGGGYEQYF.

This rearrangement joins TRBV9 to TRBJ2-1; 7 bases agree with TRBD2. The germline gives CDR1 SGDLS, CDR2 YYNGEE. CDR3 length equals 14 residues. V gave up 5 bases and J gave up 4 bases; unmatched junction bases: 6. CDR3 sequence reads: CASRRWEGYNEQFF. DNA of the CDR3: TGTGCCAGCAGACGATGGGAGGGATACAATGAGCAGTTCTTC. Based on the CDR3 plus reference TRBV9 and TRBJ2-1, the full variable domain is DSGVTQTPKHLITATGQRVTLRCSPRSGDLSVYWYQQSLDQGLQFLIQYYNGEERAKGNILERFSAQQFPDLHSELNLSSLELGDSALYFCASRRWEGYNEQFFGPGTRLTVL.

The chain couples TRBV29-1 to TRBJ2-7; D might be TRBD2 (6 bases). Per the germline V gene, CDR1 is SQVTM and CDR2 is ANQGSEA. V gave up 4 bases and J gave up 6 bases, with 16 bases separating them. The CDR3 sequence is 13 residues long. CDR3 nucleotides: TGCAGCGTTGTCGGAGGGGCATCCGGCGAGCAGTACTTC. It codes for CSVVGGASGEQYF.

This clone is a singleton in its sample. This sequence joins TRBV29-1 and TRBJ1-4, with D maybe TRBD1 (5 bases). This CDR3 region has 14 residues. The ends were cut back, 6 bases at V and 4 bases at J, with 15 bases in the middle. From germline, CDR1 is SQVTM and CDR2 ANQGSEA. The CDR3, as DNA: TGCAGCGTCGCAGGGTCCCCGGGTAATGAAAAACTGTTTTTT. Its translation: CSVAGSPGNEKLFF. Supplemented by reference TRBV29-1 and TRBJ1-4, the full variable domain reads SAVISQKPSRDICQRGTSLTIQCQVDSQVTMMFWYRQQPGQSLTLIATANQGSEATYESGFVIDKFPISRPNLTFSTLTVSNMSPEDSSIYLCSVAGSPGNEKLFFGSGTQLSVL.

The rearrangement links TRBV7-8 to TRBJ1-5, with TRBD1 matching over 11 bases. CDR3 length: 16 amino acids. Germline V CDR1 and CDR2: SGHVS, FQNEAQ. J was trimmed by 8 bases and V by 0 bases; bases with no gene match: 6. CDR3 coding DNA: TGTGCCAGCAGCTTAGCGTGGGACAGGGGGATGAAGCCCCAGCATTTT. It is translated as CASSLAWDRGMKPQHF.

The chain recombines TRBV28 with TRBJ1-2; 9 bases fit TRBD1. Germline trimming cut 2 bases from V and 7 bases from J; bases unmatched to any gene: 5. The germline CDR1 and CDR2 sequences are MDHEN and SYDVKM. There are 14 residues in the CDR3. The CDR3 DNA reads TGTGCCAGCAGTTTACTGGACAGGGGAGCTGGCTACACCTTC. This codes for CASSLLDRGAGYTF.

The CDR3 sequence is CASSTGLAEGYF. The CDR3 region has the DNA TGTGCCAGCAGCACGGGACTAGCGGAGGGGTACTTC. The chain joins TRBV6-2 or TRBV6-3 to TRBJ2-7; 11 bases align to TRBD2. The V gene's germline CDR1 is MNHEY and CDR2 SVGEGT. V lost 6 bases and J lost 12; bases outside the gene matches: 7. The CDR3 length is 12 residues.

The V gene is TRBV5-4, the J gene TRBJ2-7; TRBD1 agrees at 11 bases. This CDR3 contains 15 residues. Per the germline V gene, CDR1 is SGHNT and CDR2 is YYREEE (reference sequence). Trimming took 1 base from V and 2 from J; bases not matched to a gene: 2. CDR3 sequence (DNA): TGTGCCAGCAGCTTGATGGGACAGGGGGCCTACGAGCAGTACTTC. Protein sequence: CASSLMGQGAYEQYF.

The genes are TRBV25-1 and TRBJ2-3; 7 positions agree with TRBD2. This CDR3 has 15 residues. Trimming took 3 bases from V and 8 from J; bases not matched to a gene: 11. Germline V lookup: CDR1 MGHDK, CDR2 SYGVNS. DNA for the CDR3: TGTGCCAGCAGTGACCCTGGGGAGGGCTTAGGTACGCAGTATTTT. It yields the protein CASSDPGEGLGTQYF. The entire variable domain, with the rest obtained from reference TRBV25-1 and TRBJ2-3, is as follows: EADIYQTPRYLVIGTGKKITLECSQTMGHDKMYWYQQDPGMELHLIHYSYGVNSTEKGDLSSESTVSRIRTEHFPLTLESARPSHTSQYLCASSDPGEGLGTQYFGPGTRLTVL.

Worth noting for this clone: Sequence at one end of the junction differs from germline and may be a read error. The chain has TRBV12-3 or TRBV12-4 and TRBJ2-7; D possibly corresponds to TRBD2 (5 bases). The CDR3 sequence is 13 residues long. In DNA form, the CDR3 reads TGTGCCAGCTGTTTCGGGGTTCGCTACGAGCAGTACTTC. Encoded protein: CASCFGVRYEQYF.

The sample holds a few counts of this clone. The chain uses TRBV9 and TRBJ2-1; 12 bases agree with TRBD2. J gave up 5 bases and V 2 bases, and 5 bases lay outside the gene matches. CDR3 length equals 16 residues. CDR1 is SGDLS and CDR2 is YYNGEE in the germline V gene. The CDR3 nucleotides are TGTGCCAGCAGCGTTCGGACTAGCGGGGAGAACAATGAGCAGTTCTTC. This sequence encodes CASSVRTSGENNEQFF.

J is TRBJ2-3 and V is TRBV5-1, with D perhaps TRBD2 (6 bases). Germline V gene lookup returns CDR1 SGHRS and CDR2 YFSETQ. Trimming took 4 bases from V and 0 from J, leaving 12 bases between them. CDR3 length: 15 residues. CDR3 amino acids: CASSQRRGSTDTQYF. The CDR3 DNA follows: TGCGCCAGCAGCCAGAGGAGGGGAAGCACAGATACGCAGTATTTT.

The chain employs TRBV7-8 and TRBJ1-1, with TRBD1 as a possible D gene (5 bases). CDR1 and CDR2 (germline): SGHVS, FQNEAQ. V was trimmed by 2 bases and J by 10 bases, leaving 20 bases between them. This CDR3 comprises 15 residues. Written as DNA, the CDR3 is TGTGCCAGCAGCTTAAATCGACAGATTGTCTTGACAGCTTTCTTT. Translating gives CASSLNRQIVLTAFF.

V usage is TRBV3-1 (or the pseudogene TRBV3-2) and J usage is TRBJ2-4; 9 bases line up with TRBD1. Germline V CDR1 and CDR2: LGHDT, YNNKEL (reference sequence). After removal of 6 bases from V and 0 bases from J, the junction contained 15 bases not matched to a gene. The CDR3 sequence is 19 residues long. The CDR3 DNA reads TGTGCCAGCAGTCGATACAGGGGGCTCAGGGGACTAGCCAAAAACATTCAGTACTTC. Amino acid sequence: CASSRYRGLRGLAKNIQYF.